Below are 23 T cell receptor beta chains sequenced from a single sample in a study of blood T cell repertoires in COVID-19. The protocol was immunoSEQ multiplex PCR, while the TCRdb copy is restricted to in-frame clones and leaves out a portion. The profile covers about 250,000 clones, with approximately 84% appearing a single time and more than 15% taken by the ten largest. The specimen sequenced was peripheral blood. Every receptor here comes from a person aged 65-85 years with COVID-19, enrolled during active disease.

The chain recombines TRBV19 with TRBJ2-2; 11 nucleotides align to TRBD2. The CDR3 is 16 amino acids. V lost 5 bases to trimming and J lost 4 bases; unmatched junction nucleotides: 6. From germline, CDR1 is LNHDA and CDR2 SQIVND (reference sequence). CDR3 nucleotide sequence: TGTGCCAGTAGTGTTAGACTAGCGGGAATCACCGGGGAGCTGTTTTTT. Protein sequence: CASSVRLAGITGELFF. The variable domain in full, completed from reference TRBV19 and TRBJ2-2, reads DGGITQSPKYLFRKEGQNVTLSCEQNLNHDAMYWYRQDPGQGLRLIYYSQIVNDFQKGDIAEGYSVSREKKESFPLTVTSAQKNPTAFYLCASSVRLAGITGELFFGEGSRLTVL.

DNA for the CDR3: TGTGCCAGCAGCCCGAGAAATGGACAGGGCTACGAGCAGTACTTC. This translates into CASSPRNGQGYEQYF. The chain combines TRBV9 with TRBJ2-7; 8 nucleotides match TRBD1. With V trimmed by 4 bases and J by 3 bases, 9 bases remained unmatched. CDR1 SGDLS and CDR2 YYNGEE come from the germline V gene. The CDR3 contains 15 residues.

This clone showed up just a few times. The chain recombines TRBV5-1 with TRBJ2-7, with D unclear. Germline CDR1 SGHRS, CDR2 YFSETQ. The CDR3 has 15 residues. V shed 0 bases and J shed 0 bases, with 10 bases lying between them. CDR3 in amino acids: CASSLEKRSSYEQYF. CDR3 nucleotides: TGCGCCAGCAGCTTGGAAAAGAGGAGCTCCTACGAGCAGTACTTC.

This chain links TRBV6-5 with TRBJ2-1; D gene ambiguous. Trimming left V 0 bases short and J 5 bases short, with 5 bases between. This CDR3 is 13 amino acids long. The germline CDR1 and CDR2 sequences are MNHEY and SVGAGI. The CDR3 is CASSYSSDNEQFF. For the CDR3, the DNA is TGTGCCAGCAGTTACTCGAGTGACAATGAGCAGTTCTTC.

CDR3 DNA sequence: TGTGCCAGCAGTATCACAGGGTGGCCCTACAATGAGCAGTTCTTC. Protein: CASSITGWPYNEQFF. V gene TRBV6-2 or TRBV6-3 combines with J gene TRBJ2-1; possibly TRBD1 for D (6 bases). The CDR3 runs 15 residues. The V end was cut by 5 bases, the J end by 2 bases, with 13 bases between. Germline V gene lookup returns CDR1 MNHEY and CDR2 SVGEGT.

V and J are TRBV9 and TRBJ2-1, with 9 bases that match TRBD1. CDR3 size: 14 residues. The J segment lost 6 bases and the V segment lost 8 bases, leaving 9 bases of the junction unmatched. Germline V lookup: CDR1 SGDLS, CDR2 YYNGEE. DNA for the CDR3: TGTGCCAGGGGACAGGGCTTCCTTATCAATGAGCAGTTCTTC. Its translation: CARGQGFLINEQFF.

This rearrangement joins TRBV27 to TRBJ2-3, with TRBD2 matching 9 bases. Per the germline V gene, CDR1 is MNHEY and CDR2 is SMNVEV (reference sequence). V shed 3 bases, J shed 2 bases, and the junction held 12 bases outside the gene matches. The CDR3 spans 18 residues. CDR3 nucleotides: TGTGCCAGCAGTTTTTGGGGGGAGTCTAGCGGGAACACAGATACGCAGTATTTT. Its protein is CASSFWGESSGNTDTQYF.

This clone appeared once. The chain has TRBV5-1 and TRBJ2-5; 7 nucleotides align to TRBD1. Unmatched junction bases numbered 2, after V lost 1 base and J lost 5 bases. The CDR3 extends over 13 amino acids. From germline, CDR1 is SGHRS and CDR2 YFSETQ. The CDR3 DNA sequence: TGCGCCAGCAGCTTGAAAGGGGGCGAGACCCAGTACTTC. As protein: CASSLKGGETQYF.

This rearrangement joins TRBV6-1 to TRBJ1-6, with D unclear. V was shortened by 3 bases and J by 4 bases, with 7 bases between the two germline ends. The CDR3 consists of 14 residues. CDR1 and CDR2 from the germline V gene are MNHNS and SASEGT. The chain's CDR3 is CASSDGRYNSPLHF. CDR3 nucleotide sequence: TGTGCCAGCAGTGATGGGCGTTATAATTCACCCCTCCACTTT.

The rearrangement links TRBV5-1 to TRBJ2-2; D is unresolved. The CDR3 covers 15 residues. The V end lost 6 bases, the J end lost 0 bases, and 12 bases lay between the germline ends. Germline CDR1 SGHRS, CDR2 YFSETQ. DNA for the CDR3: TGCGCCAGCACCGAGGTGACGGCGAACACCGGGGAGCTGTTTTTT. This gives the protein CASTEVTANTGELFF.

This clone was counted between two and nine times. V is TRBV5-4 and J is TRBJ1-3; D may be TRBD1 (6 bases). CDR3 length: 14 residues. V shed 4 bases and J shed 3 bases, with 11 bases lying between them. Germline V gene data show CDR1 as SGHNT and CDR2 as YYREEE (reference sequence). The CDR3 DNA sequence: TGTGCCAGCAGCCTTACAGGGAGTGGAAACACCATATATTTT. Residues: CASSLTGSGNTIYF. Looking up the rest from reference TRBV5-4 and TRBJ1-3 gives the full variable domain: ETGVTQSPTHLIKTRGQQVTLRCSSQSGHNTVSWYQQALGQGPQFIFQYYREEENGRGNFPPRFSGLQFPNYSSELNVNALELDDSALYLCASSLTGSGNTIYFGEGSWLTVV.

This clone appeared once. The V call is TRBV12-3 or TRBV12-4, the J call TRBJ1-2; perhaps TRBD1 as D (6 bases). V was shortened by 4 bases and J by 2 bases, with 8 bases between the two germline ends. The CDR3 is 13 amino acids. The DNA of the CDR3 is TGTGCCAGCAGTTATACAGGGAACTATGGCTACACCTTC. Translation gives CASSYTGNYGYTF.

This rearrangement joins TRBV14 to TRBJ2-5, with D perhaps TRBD2 (5 bases). This CDR3 spans 14 amino acids. Germline-derived CDR1 and CDR2 are SGHDN and FVKESK. Trimming cost V 5 bases and J 2 bases, with 12 bases left between them. CDR3 in amino acids: CASSILRGQETQYF. The CDR3 DNA reads as TGTGCCAGCAGCATACTTCGGGGACAAGAGACCCAGTACTTC.

The V call is TRBV9, the J call TRBJ2-1; 13 bases are a match to TRBD2. Germline V lookup: CDR1 SGDLS, CDR2 YYNGEE. Trimming took 4 bases from V and 1 from J; bases not matched to a gene: 8. This CDR3 contains 18 residues. CDR3 nucleotide sequence: TGTGCCAGCAGCCAACTAGCGGGAGGGGCATGGTCCTACAATGAGCAGTTCTTC. Amino acids: CASSQLAGGAWSYNEQFF.

The chain couples TRBV7-2 to TRBJ1-5; no clear D gene. CDR1 is SGHTA, CDR2 FQGNSA, per germline. The V end lost 1 base, the J end lost 7 bases, and 17 bases lay between the germline ends. This CDR3 is 16 amino acids long. The CDR3 DNA follows: TGTGCCAGCAGCTTAGATGAGGAGGGTTGGCGCCAGCCCCAGCATTTT. Its translation: CASSLDEEGWRQPQHF.

The chain has TRBV28 and TRBJ1-5, with 9 nucleotides matching TRBD1. Germline values: CDR1 MDHEN, CDR2 SYDVKM. Losses at the gene ends were 6 bases for V and 9 bases for J; bases not matched to a gene: 12. This CDR3 is built from 15 residues. CDR3 in DNA: TGTGCCAGCAGGCCGGGACAGGGTCCCCATCGGCCCCAGCATTTT. Amino acids: CASRPGQGPHRPQHF.

In its sample, this clone was seen a few times. The V and J genes are TRBV29-1 and TRBJ2-3; tentatively, D is TRBD2 (6 bases). Germline assignment: CDR1 SQVTM and CDR2 ANQGSEA. V lost 7 bases to trimming and J lost 0 bases, with 14 bases between them. The CDR3 contains 14 residues. CDR3 amino acids: CSAPRAGSTDTQYF. Written as DNA, the CDR3 is TGCAGCGCACCGCGGGCGGGAAGCACAGATACGCAGTATTTT.

The chain employs TRBV11-1 and TRBJ2-1, with 7 positions matching TRBD1. V shed 0 bases and J 13 bases; nucleotides not matched to a gene: 3. CDR3 length equals 12 residues. Germline CDR1 and CDR2: SGHAT and FQDESV (reference sequence). The CDR3 DNA sequence: TGTGCCAGCAGCTTAGCAGGGGACAGTCAGTTCTTC. Residues: CASSLAGDSQFF.

V gene TRBV2 combines with J gene TRBJ2-7; D not resolved. The V end was cut by 4 bases, the J end by 5 bases, with 24 bases between. Germline assignment: CDR1 SNHLY and CDR2 FYNNEI. The CDR3 runs 17 residues. DNA of the CDR3: TGTGCCAGCAGTGGGGCCAGGTTTTCCTTACGTGTCGACGAGCAGTACTTC. Its translation: CASSGARFSLRVDEQYF.

This clone occurred once. The chain uses TRBV28 and TRBJ1-4, with 9 bases matching TRBD1. This CDR3 region has 15 residues. CDR1 and CDR2 from the germline V gene are MDHEN and SYDVKM. With 3 bases clipped from V and 5 bases from J, the junction kept 4 bases outside the gene matches. The CDR3 nucleotides are TGTGCCAGCAGTTTTCGTGGGACAGGGAATGAAAAACTGTTTTTT. This codes for CASSFRGTGNEKLFF. Full variable domain (rest looked up from reference TRBV28 and TRBJ1-4): DVKVTQSSRYLVKRTGEKVFLECVQDMDHENMFWYRQDPGLGLRLIYFSYDVKMKEKGDIPEGYSVSREKKERFSLILESASTNQTSMYLCASSFRGTGNEKLFFGSGTQLSVL.

This clone was seen only once. This rearrangement joins TRBV7-9 to TRBJ2-3; TRBD1 aligns across 9 bases. The CDR3 is made up of 18 amino acids. The trim removed 0 bases at V and 2 bases at J, leaving 9 bases unmatched. Looked up from germline, CDR1 is SEHNR and CDR2 is FQNEAQ (reference sequence). CDR3 nucleotide sequence: TGTGCCAGCAGCTTAGCACGGCCGGGACAGGGCAACACAGATACGCAGTATTTT. This translates into CASSLARPGQGNTDTQYF.

This clone was counted a single time. This chain uses TRBV29-1 with TRBJ2-7; the D gene is possibly TRBD1 (7 bases). The V and J ends lost 6 bases and 7 bases respectively, with 16 bases between them. CDR1 and CDR2 (germline): SQVTM, ANQGSEA. This CDR3 comprises 12 residues. CDR3 bases: TGCAGCGTGGAGCAGGGGGGAAAGGAGCAGTACTTC. This translates into CSVEQGGKEQYF.

The chain couples TRBV9 to TRBJ1-2, with D tentatively TRBD1 (5 bases). Deletions cut 0 bases from V and 3 bases from J, with 15 bases between. CDR1 SGDLS and CDR2 YYNGEE come from the germline V gene. The CDR3 is 16 residues long. CDR3 DNA: TGTGCCAGCAGCGTAGCAGACAGTACCATAGACTATGGCTACACCTTC. It yields the protein CASSVADSTIDYGYTF.